These 23 T cell receptor beta chains share one sample of origin, sequenced in a study of T-cell memory formation after mild COVID-19. One entry per CDR3 protein results from TCRdb running MiXCR on the 5' RACE reads. The table has about 400,000 distinct CDR3 sequences, around 14% seen once. Sequencing was carried out using PBMCs or a T cell subset sorted from them (not recorded which). The origin of the receptors is a man aged 18-30 years who had mild COVID-19 (a few samples of this study predate the infection). Cell type and time point are not known.

This clonotype was observed many times. The chain has TRBV20-1 and TRBJ1-2; possibly TRBD1 for D (6 bases). The CDR3 totals 13 residues. Germline CDR1 DFQATT, CDR2 SNEGSKA (reference sequence). V lost 5 bases and J lost 7, with 17 bases in between. In nucleotides, the CDR3 is TGCAGTGCTGACCCCCACAGGGCGGGTGGCTACACCTTC. This gives the protein CSADPHRAGGYTF.

The chain links TRBV19 to TRBJ2-7, with unresolved D. CDR1 is LNHDA and CDR2 is SQIVND in the germline V gene (reference sequence). CDR3 length equals 11 residues. The V gene lost 5 bases and the J gene lost 6 bases, with 8 bases spanning the gap. CDR3 nucleotides: TGTGCCAGTAGTTGGAGAGGCGAGCAGTACTTC. It is translated as CASSWRGEQYF. Full variable domain (outside the CDR3, taken from reference TRBV19 and TRBJ2-7): DGGITQSPKYLFRKEGQNVTLSCEQNLNHDAMYWYRQDPGQGLRLIYYSQIVNDFQKGDIAEGYSVSREKKESFPLTVTSAQKNPTAFYLCASSWRGEQYFGPGTRLTVT.

This chain joins TRBV7-2 and TRBJ2-7; TRBD2 agrees at 9 bases. Germline CDR1 is SGHTA and CDR2 is FQGNSA. V lost 1 base, J lost 4 bases, and 5 bases stayed unmatched. The CDR3 has 15 residues. CDR3 in DNA: TGTGCCAGCAGCTTAGGAGGTAGCGGGGGTTACGAGCAGTACGTC. This translates into CASSLGGSGGYEQYV.

This clonotype was counted ten times or more. The chain has TRBV11-1 and TRBJ2-5; TRBD2 agrees at 7 bases. This CDR3 contains 14 residues. The ends lost 7 bases at V and 4 bases at J; junction bases unmatched: 9. Per germline, CDR1 SGHAT and CDR2 FQDESV (reference sequence). Here the CDR3 reads CASIESSSGETQYF. CDR3 bases: TGTGCCAGCATCGAATCTTCTAGCGGAGAGACCCAGTACTTC. Variable domain in full (rest from reference TRBV11-1 and TRBJ2-5): EAEVAQSPRYKITEKSQAVAFWCDPISGHATLYWYRQILGQGPELLVQFQDESVVDDSQLPKDRFSAERLKGVDSTLKIQPAELGDSAMYLCASIESSSGETQYFGPGTRLLVL.

The table lists this clonotype with a few counts. The rearrangement joins TRBV4-2 to TRBJ2-1, with a weak D call TRBD2 (6 bases). CDR1 is LGHNA, CDR2 YNFKEQ, per germline. There are 14 residues in the CDR3. Trimming left V 2 bases short and J 5 bases short, with 10 bases between. The CDR3 region is CASSQPGENNEQFF. DNA for the CDR3: TGTGCCAGCAGCCAACCGGGAGAAAACAATGAGCAGTTCTTC.

This clonotype was seen many times. CDR3 residues: CASSRNRGNEQFF. CDR3 in DNA: TGTGCCAGCAGTCGGAACAGGGGCAATGAGCAGTTCTTC. The chain recombines TRBV27 with TRBJ2-1; 7 nucleotides align to TRBD1. This CDR3 contains 13 residues. The V and J ends lost 5 bases and 6 bases, in that order; junction bases with no gene match: 4. Germline V lookup: CDR1 MNHEY, CDR2 SMNVEV (reference sequence).

The chain links TRBV20-1 to TRBJ2-2; tentatively, D is TRBD1 (6 bases). Germline CDR1 and CDR2: DFQATT and SNEGSKA (reference sequence). CDR3 length equals 14 residues. The germline V and J ends were trimmed by 2 bases and 3 bases, with 10 bases remaining between them. The DNA of the CDR3 is TGCAGTGCTAGACCCTGGACAGACACCGGGGAGCTGTTTTTT. It yields the protein CSARPWTDTGELFF.

In the case of this clonotype: A much larger clone differs by one base, so this may be a read error. This chain connects TRBV4-3 to TRBJ2-3; unclear D gene. This CDR3 region has 14 residues. Germline V gene sequence: CDR1 LGHNA, CDR2 YSLEER. CDR3: CASSLRPATYTQYF. As DNA, the CDR3 is TGCGCCAGCAGCCTTCGCCCGGCCACATATACGCAGTATTTT.

J is TRBJ2-1 and V is TRBV14; 7 positions match TRBD1. Per germline, CDR1 SGHDN and CDR2 FVKESK. The V gene end was trimmed by 0 bases and the J gene end by 3 bases; junction bases not matched to a gene: 8. This CDR3 spans 17 amino acids. CDR3: CASSQDADRIGYNEQFF. Here the CDR3 DNA reads TGTGCCAGCAGCCAAGACGCGGACAGGATCGGCTACAATGAGCAGTTCTTC.

The chain links TRBV30 to TRBJ1-1, with D tentatively TRBD1 (5 bases). CDR3 length equals 12 residues. CDR1 and CDR2 from the germline V gene are GTSNPN and SVGIG (reference sequence). Trimming left V 7 bases short and J 0 bases short, with 9 bases between. CDR3: CALQEMNTEAFF. CDR3 DNA sequence: TGTGCCTTACAGGAGATGAACACTGAAGCTTTCTTT.

The rearrangement joins TRBV6-6 to TRBJ2-3; TRBD2 is a possible D gene (5 bases). Trimming pared 8 bases from V and 10 bases from J, leaving 16 bases between. Germline-derived CDR1 and CDR2 are MNHNY and SVGAGI (reference sequence). The CDR3 loop spans 12 amino acids. CDR3 residues: CASRAEGPAQYF. The CDR3 nucleotides read TGTGCCAGCCGGGCTGAGGGCCCTGCGCAGTATTTT.

This clonotype showed up just a few times. Here the CDR3 DNA reads TGTGCCATCAGTGAGTCAAAGGAGGGTTACTCCTACGAGCAGTACTTC. It encodes CAISESKEGYSYEQYF. The chain couples TRBV10-3 to TRBJ2-7; the D gene is possibly TRBD2 (6 bases). Trimming left V 0 bases short and J 0 bases short, with 12 bases between. This CDR3 spans 16 amino acids. Germline CDR1 reads ENHRY; CDR2 reads SYGVKD.

V usage is TRBV11-2 and J usage is TRBJ2-5; D is uncertain. This CDR3 has 14 residues. Trimming left V 0 bases short and J 4 bases short, with 9 bases between. Germline V gene sequence: CDR1 SGHAT, CDR2 FQNNGV. The DNA for the CDR3 is TGTGCCAGCAGCTTAGATCACGCCCTAGAGACCCAGTACTTC. Amino acid sequence: CASSLDHALETQYF.

This clonotype appeared many times. This chain joins TRBV3-1 and TRBJ1-6; D gene unclear. The CDR3 contains 13 residues. The germline V gene encodes CDR1 LGHDT and CDR2 YNNKEL (reference sequence). V gave up 1 base and J gave up 10 bases, with 8 bases separating them. CDR3 coding DNA: TGTGCCAGCAGCCAAGCCATCGTCTCACCCCTCCACTTT. Encoded protein: CASSQAIVSPLHF.

V usage is TRBV7-9 and J usage is TRBJ2-7; D ambiguous. This CDR3 has 14 amino acids. Germline V gives CDR1 SEHNR, CDR2 FQNEAQ (reference sequence). Deletions cut 1 base from V and 5 bases from J, with 12 bases between. The CDR3 bases are TGTGCCAGCAGCTTAGGACATTTCAGCAACGAGCAGTACGTC. It is translated as CASSLGHFSNEQYV.

V and J are TRBV7-9 and TRBJ2-3; D possibly corresponds to TRBD2 (6 bases). This CDR3 has 16 amino acids. Germline CDR1 and CDR2: SEHNR and FQNEAQ (reference sequence). Trimming stripped 0 bases from V and 3 bases from J, with 13 bases between. Here the CDR3 reads CASSLAPGGETDTQYF. DNA of the CDR3: TGTGCCAGCAGCTTAGCGCCCGGCGGGGAGACAGATACGCAGTATTTT.

The rearrangement joins TRBV11-2 to TRBJ2-1; 7 positions agree with TRBD2. Germline lookup yields CDR1 SGHAT and CDR2 FQNNGV. The CDR3 loop spans 12 amino acids. Trimming removed 3 bases from V and 16 bases from J; junction bases left unmatched: 9. The DNA of the CDR3 is TGTGCCAGCAGCTTTGTCAGCGGGGAAGATTTCTTC. This gives the protein CASSFVSGEDFF.

The rearrangement joins TRBV28 to TRBJ1-4, with 9 bases matching TRBD1. Germline V lookup: CDR1 MDHEN, CDR2 SYDVKM. The V and J ends lost 3 bases and 3 bases, in that order; junction bases with no gene match: 5. The CDR3 spans 16 residues. CDR3 sequence reads: CASSLYRDRANEKLFF. The CDR3 DNA follows: TGTGCCAGCAGTTTGTACCGGGACAGGGCTAATGAAAAACTGTTTTTT.

This chain joins TRBV19 and TRBJ1-5; tentative D call: TRBD1 (6 bases). V dropped 2 bases and J dropped 5 bases, with 13 bases sitting between them. Germline V lookup: CDR1 LNHDA, CDR2 SQIVND (reference sequence). The CDR3 has 15 amino acids. The DNA of the CDR3 is TGTGCCAGTAGTATACAGGTCCAGGGGCATCAGCCCCAGCATTTT. Translating it yields CASSIQVQGHQPQHF.

The chain joins TRBV24-1 to TRBJ2-3; perhaps D is TRBD1 or TRBD2 (5 bases each). Trimming stripped 5 bases from V and 1 base from J, with 9 bases between. The CDR3 is 14 residues long. The germline gives CDR1 KGHDR, CDR2 SFDVKD. The CDR3 bases are TGTGCCACCAGTGTGCAGGGAGGCACAGATACGCAGTATTTT. Residues: CATSVQGGTDTQYF.

This clonotype has just a few counts. The chain has TRBV20-1 and TRBJ1-1; D uncertain. Germline-derived CDR1 and CDR2 are DFQATT and SNEGSKA (reference sequence). The CDR3 sequence is 13 residues long. The V end lost 6 bases, the J end lost 0 bases, and 11 bases lay between the germline ends. Here the CDR3 DNA reads TGCAGTGCGAGGAGAGAAATGAACACTGAAGCTTTCTTT. Protein: CSARREMNTEAFF.

Concerning this clonotype: The junction shows a germline mismatch at one end, possibly a read error. The chain combines TRBV4-2 with TRBJ2-5; TRBD1 matches at 9 bases. Germline CDR1 and CDR2: LGHNA and YNFKEQ. The CDR3 length is 14 residues. CDR3 DNA sequence: TGTGCCAACAGCCAGGGACAGGGAGAAGAGACCCAGTACTTC. This sequence encodes CANSQGQGEETQYF.

This sequence joins TRBV5-1 and TRBJ2-5; D not certain. CDR1 and CDR2 from the germline V gene are SGHRS and YFSETQ. Trimming pared 0 bases from V and 5 bases from J, leaving 8 bases between. The CDR3 is 13 amino acids. The CDR3 loop reads CASSLDGLETQYF. The DNA of the CDR3 is TGCGCCAGCAGCTTGGACGGGTTGGAGACCCAGTACTTC.